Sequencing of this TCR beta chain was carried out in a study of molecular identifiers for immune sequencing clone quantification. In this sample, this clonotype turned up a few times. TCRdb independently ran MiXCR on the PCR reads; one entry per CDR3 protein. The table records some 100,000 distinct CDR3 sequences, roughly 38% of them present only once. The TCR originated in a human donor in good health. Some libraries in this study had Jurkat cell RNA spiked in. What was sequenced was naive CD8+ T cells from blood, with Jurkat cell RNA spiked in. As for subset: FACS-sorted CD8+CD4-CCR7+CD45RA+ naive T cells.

CDR3 in amino acids: CASSQSSTGTASYEQYF. In DNA, the CDR3 is TGCGCCAGCAGCCAATCTTCAACCGGGACAGCCTCCTACGAGCAGTACTTC. The chain recombines TRBV4-3 with TRBJ2-7; TRBD1 matches at 7 bases. The ends lost 2 bases at V and 0 bases at J; junction bases unmatched: 10. The CDR3 is 17 residues long. Germline CDR1 and CDR2: LGHNA and YSLEER.